This T cell receptor beta chain appears in the sequencing data of a study of blood T cell repertoires in COVID-19 (TCRdb year 2020). With regard to the full study: The collaborator samples originated in the United States, Italy and Spain and spanned the acute and convalescent phases of COVID-19. Nearly every sample came with metadata listing a de-identified subject ID, COVID-19 status, age in years and sex. Deeply sampled blood TCRbeta repertoires from subjects exposed to, actively infected with, or recovered from COVID-19 were included in the dataset. The material from the prospective study consisted of cDNA or gDNA derived from T cells, B-cell-depleted T cells, or PBMCs. The repertoires were released in a freely available public database meant as a resource for research on the immune response to SARS-CoV-2. Where available, HLA class I and class II types were taken from metadata supplied by the sample provider and were not determined by assay-based typing. Samples came from the ongoing ImmuneRACE study (first 160 participants) plus 1,254 subjects from 6 global collaborators.

Details on this clone: Its target antigen remains unknown. Base qualities are not recorded, but no much larger clone differs from it by a single base.

The immunoSEQ Assay, a bias-controlled multiplex PCR, was used to amplify TCRbeta CDR3 regions from genomic DNA. Concerning the study's data processing: The number of nucleated cells in each sample was estimated by amplification of reference gene primers within the assay. To quantify the absolute abundance of each unique TCRbeta CDR3 rearrangement, sequence reads were collapsed and filtered. For each sample, productive Simpson clonality was calculated as the square root of Simpson's diversity index over productive rearrangements. TCRdb stores this immuneACCESS table with in-frame sequences only. Part of the clones is absent; in the studies checked, under half of the shortfall reflects unresolved V genes, and no reason is known for the rest. For V, J and clone size, that table is used; D and trimming come from the DNA. This sample gives about 100,000 clones in total; about 77% of them show up just once. Of the sample, around a third is held by the ten largest clones.

Including the terminal cysteine and phenylalanine, the CDR3 comprises 13 residues. Only the CDR3 DNA is retained, 39 bases long and in frame from the first base. Trimming removed 1 base from V and 5 bases from J, leaving 7 bases between the germline ends. The germline V gene (reference sequence) gives CDR1 as LGHDT and CDR2 as YNNKEL. Study-wide conclusions, independent of this receptor: The amount of clinical and demographic metadata varied by source and participant and was provided uncurated.

The collaborating institutions used their own protocols to collect whole blood in K2EDTA tubes. Collaborator samples were shipped for TCRbeta analysis as frozen whole blood, isolated PBMCs, or DNA extracted from either sample type. This receptor was identified in a man in his 70s with active or convalescent COVID-19. Material for sequencing was peripheral blood. The chain links TRBV3-1 (or the pseudogene TRBV3-2) with TRBJ2-3; too little of a D gene remains to name it. The base sequence is TGTGCCAGCAGCCAAGGAACAAGAGATACGCAGTATTTT. This yields the protein CASSQGTRDTQYF.